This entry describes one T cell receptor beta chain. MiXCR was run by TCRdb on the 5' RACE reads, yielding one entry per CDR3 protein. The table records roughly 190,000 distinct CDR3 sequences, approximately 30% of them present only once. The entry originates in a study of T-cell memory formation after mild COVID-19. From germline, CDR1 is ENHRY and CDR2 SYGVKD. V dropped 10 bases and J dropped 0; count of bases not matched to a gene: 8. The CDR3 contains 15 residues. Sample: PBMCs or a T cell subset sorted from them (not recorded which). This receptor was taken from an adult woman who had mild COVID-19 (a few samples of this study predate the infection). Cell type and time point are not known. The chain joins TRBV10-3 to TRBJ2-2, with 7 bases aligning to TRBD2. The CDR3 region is CASASGTTNTGELFF. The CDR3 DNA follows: TGTGCCAGCGCTTCCGGGACTACGAACACCGGGGAGCTGTTTTTT.